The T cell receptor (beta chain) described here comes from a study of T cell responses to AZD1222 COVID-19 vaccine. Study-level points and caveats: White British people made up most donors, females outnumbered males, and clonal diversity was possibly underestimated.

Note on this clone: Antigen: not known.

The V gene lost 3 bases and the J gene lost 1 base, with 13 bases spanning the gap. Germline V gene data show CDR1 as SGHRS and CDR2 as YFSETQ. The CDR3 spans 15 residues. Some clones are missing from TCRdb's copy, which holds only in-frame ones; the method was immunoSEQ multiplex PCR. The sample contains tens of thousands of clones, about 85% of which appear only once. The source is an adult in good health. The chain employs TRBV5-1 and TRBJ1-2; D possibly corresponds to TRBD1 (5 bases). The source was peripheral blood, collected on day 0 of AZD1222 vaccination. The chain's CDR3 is CASSSRQGLNYGYTF. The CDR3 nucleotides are TGCGCCAGCAGCTCCCGGCAGGGCCTTAACTATGGCTACACCTTC.